This entry lists 17 T cell receptor beta chains sequenced from one sample in a study of response to subunit inactivated influenza vaccine. TCRdb processed the RT-PCR reads anew with MiXCR; each CDR3 protein has one entry. Here the sample spans a few hundred thousand distinct CDR3 sequences, 12% to 15% being singletons. The sequencing here drew on PBMCs from blood, taken roughly 12 days after vaccination. Receptors originate from a man over 45 who received an inactivated influenza vaccine.

In this sample, this clonotype turned up a few times. J is TRBJ2-1 and V is TRBV15, with D tentatively TRBD1 or TRBD2 (5 bases each). This CDR3 has 15 residues. V dropped 2 bases and J dropped 8 bases, with 16 bases sitting between them. CDR1 is LNHNV and CDR2 is YYDKDF in the germline V gene (reference sequence). Here the CDR3 reads CATSRNRDRWDEQFF. The CDR3 bases are TGTGCCACCAGCAGAAACCGGGACCGGTGGGATGAGCAGTTCTTC. Combining the CDR3 with reference TRBV15 and TRBJ2-1 gives the whole variable domain DAMVIQNPRYQVTQFGKPVTLSCSQTLNHNVMYWYQQKSSQAPKLLFHYYDKDFNNEADTPDNFQSRRPNTSFCFLDIRSPGLGDTAMYLCATSRNRDRWDEQFFGPGTRLTVL.

The J gene is TRBJ2-2, the V gene TRBV5-1; perhaps TRBD1 as D (5 bases). The V gene's germline CDR1 is SGHRS and CDR2 YFSETQ. The V end was cut by 4 bases, the J end by 7 bases, with 14 bases between. CDR3 length: 14 amino acids. In nucleotides, the CDR3 is TGCGCCAGCAGCCAAGGGGCGCTCGGCGGGGAGCTGTTTTTT. Encoded protein: CASSQGALGGELFF.

V gene TRBV2 combines with J gene TRBJ2-1, with TRBD2 matching over 10 bases. CDR1 SNHLY and CDR2 FYNNEI come from the germline V gene. Losses at the gene ends were 7 bases for V and 12 bases for J; bases not matched to a gene: 15. CDR3 size: 15 residues. Here the CDR3 reads CASTWTSGLPGAQFF. The DNA of the CDR3 is TGTGCCAGCACCTGGACTAGCGGCCTCCCTGGGGCGCAGTTCTTC.

The chain uses TRBV20-1 and TRBJ2-7, with 8 bases aligning to TRBD2. The V gene end was trimmed by 3 bases and the J gene end by 2 bases; junction bases not matched to a gene: 6. CDR3 length: 14 amino acids. Germline V gene data show CDR1 as DFQATT and CDR2 as SNEGSKA (reference sequence). CDR3 sequence: CSARSSGITYEQYF. The CDR3 DNA is TGCAGTGCTAGGAGTAGCGGGATTACCTACGAGCAGTACTTC.

This clonotype was seen more than once but under ten times. V is TRBV27 and J is TRBJ2-7, with D tentatively TRBD1 (6 bases). Deletions cut 2 bases from V and 0 bases from J, with 11 bases between. The CDR3 length is 15 residues. CDR1 is MNHEY and CDR2 is SMNVEV in the germline V gene (reference sequence). Here the CDR3 DNA reads TGTGCCAGCAGTTTACAGGGGTCATTCTCCTACGAGCAGTACTTC. Translated, it gives CASSLQGSFSYEQYF.

The V gene is TRBV2, the J gene TRBJ2-2; D possibly corresponds to TRBD1 (5 bases). Germline-derived CDR1 and CDR2 are SNHLY and FYNNEI. CDR3 length equals 14 residues. V shed 4 bases and J shed 3 bases, with 9 bases lying between them. The CDR3 loop reads CASSAEGDTGELFF. The CDR3 DNA follows: TGTGCCAGCAGTGCCGAAGGGGACACCGGGGAGCTGTTTTTT.

The rearrangement uses TRBV6-1 and TRBJ1-4, with 10 bases that match TRBD1. The germline gives CDR1 MNHNS, CDR2 SASEGT. The CDR3 contains 15 residues. The V segment lost 5 bases and the J segment 7 bases; nucleotides outside the gene matches: 7. CDR3 in amino acids: CASSMTGGFLEKLFF. The CDR3 DNA reads TGTGCCAGCAGTATGACAGGGGGCTTCCTTGAAAAACTGTTTTTT.

This chain uses TRBV4-3 with TRBJ1-4; D ambiguous. Trimming removed 0 bases from V and 5 bases from J, with 13 bases in between. This CDR3 spans 16 amino acids. Germline V gene lookup returns CDR1 LGHNA and CDR2 YSLEER. CDR3 bases: TGCGCCAGCAGCCAAGAAGTCAGGCAGAGGAATGAAAAACTGTTTTTT. Residues: CASSQEVRQRNEKLFF.

The table lists this clonotype with many counts. V usage is TRBV12-3 or TRBV12-4 and J usage is TRBJ1-4; TRBD1 aligns across 9 bases. Unmatched junction bases numbered 6, after V lost 5 bases and J lost 5 bases. The CDR3 contains 15 residues. The CDR3 sequence is CASSAWTGANEKLFF. CDR3 sequence (DNA): TGTGCCAGCAGTGCCTGGACAGGGGCAAATGAAAAACTGTTTTTT.

This chain uses TRBV6-2 or TRBV6-3 with TRBJ2-5, with D perhaps being TRBD1 or TRBD2 (5 bases each). The V gene's germline CDR1 is MNHEY and CDR2 SVGEGT. This CDR3 spans 15 amino acids. V lost 6 bases and J 1 base, leaving 15 bases between the germline ends. The CDR3 nucleotides are TGTGCCAGCAGAGTGAGGGACGTATTCCAAGAGACCCAGTACTTC. It yields the protein CASRVRDVFQETQYF.

V usage is TRBV20-1 and J usage is TRBJ2-3, with 9 bases identical to TRBD2. Germline V CDR1 and CDR2: DFQATT, SNEGSKA (reference sequence). The CDR3 is made up of 14 amino acids. V shed 6 bases, J shed 1 base, and the junction held 5 bases outside the gene matches. Here the CDR3 reads CSAVASGGTDTQYF. The CDR3 DNA follows: TGCAGTGCCGTCGCTAGCGGGGGCACAGATACGCAGTATTTT.

The chain combines TRBV7-9 with TRBJ2-7; 8 bases are shared with TRBD2. CDR1 is SEHNR and CDR2 is FQNEAQ in the germline V gene (reference sequence). This CDR3 spans 17 amino acids. After removal of 5 bases from V and 2 bases from J, the junction contained 14 bases not matched to a gene. DNA for the CDR3: TGTGCCAGCAGCGCCGGGGGGGTGCGGGAGTATCCCTACGAGCAGTACTTC. Translation gives CASSAGGVREYPYEQYF.

In its sample, this clonotype was seen a few times. This rearrangement joins TRBV28 to TRBJ2-3; perhaps D is TRBD1 or TRBD2 (5 bases each). The CDR3 is made up of 13 amino acids. The ends were cut back, 8 bases at V and 5 bases at J, with 14 bases in the middle. Germline assignment: CDR1 MDHEN and CDR2 SYDVKM. The CDR3, as DNA: TGTGCCAGCTCCTTTGGGGGTATAGATACGCAGTATTTT. This sequence encodes CASSFGGIDTQYF.

The CDR3 region has the DNA TGTGCCAGCAGTTACCCCCGGGAGCGATTGTCTGGCTACACCTTC. It is translated as CASSYPRERLSGYTF. The V call is TRBV6-2 or TRBV6-3, the J call TRBJ1-2; no reliable D call. Germline values: CDR1 MNHEY, CDR2 SVGEGT. The CDR3 is made up of 15 amino acids. The germline V and J ends were trimmed by 2 bases and 7 bases, with 17 bases remaining between them.

The rearrangement links TRBV13 to TRBJ1-1, with a tentative D call TRBD1 (5 bases). Trimming took 5 bases from V and 1 from J, leaving 11 bases between them. Per germline, CDR1 PRHDT and CDR2 FYEKMQ (reference sequence). The CDR3 runs to 14 residues. The CDR3 protein is CASSVGGANTEAFF. CDR3 nucleotide sequence: TGTGCCAGCAGCGTCGGAGGGGCGAACACTGAAGCTTTCTTT.

V is TRBV5-6 and J is TRBJ2-2, with a weak D call TRBD1 (5 bases). The V gene lost 2 bases and the J gene lost 2 bases, with 13 bases spanning the gap. The CDR3 is made up of 16 amino acids. Germline V gene lookup returns CDR1 SGHDT and CDR2 YYEEEE. CDR3 DNA sequence: TGTGCCAGCAGCTTATTAGGGGATGCTAACACCGGGGAGCTGTTTTTT. This codes for CASSLLGDANTGELFF.

This sequence joins TRBV4-1 and TRBJ2-1; no clear D. Trimming cost V 3 bases and J 8 bases, with 14 bases left between them. CDR3 length equals 14 residues. The germline gives CDR1 MGHRA, CDR2 YSYEKL. Written as DNA, the CDR3 is TGCGCCAGCAGCCATGGGCTCCCGATCGATGAGCAGTTCTTC. The encoded protein is CASSHGLPIDEQFF.